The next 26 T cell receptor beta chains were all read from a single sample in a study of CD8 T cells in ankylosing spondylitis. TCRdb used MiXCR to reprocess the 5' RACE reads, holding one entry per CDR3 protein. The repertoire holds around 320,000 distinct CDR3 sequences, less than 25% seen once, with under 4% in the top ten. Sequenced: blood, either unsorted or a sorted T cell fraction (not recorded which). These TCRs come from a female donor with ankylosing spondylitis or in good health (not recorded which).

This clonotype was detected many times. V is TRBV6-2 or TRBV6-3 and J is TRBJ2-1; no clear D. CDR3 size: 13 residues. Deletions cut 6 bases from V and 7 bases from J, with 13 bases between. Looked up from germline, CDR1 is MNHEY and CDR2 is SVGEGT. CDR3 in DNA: TGTGCCAGCAGCCACAATAGGAAGAATGAGCAGTTCTTC. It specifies CASSHNRKNEQFF.

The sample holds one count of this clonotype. CDR3 in amino acids: CASSPRDRGPSTDTQYF. DNA of the CDR3: TGTGCCAGCAGCCCCCGGGACAGGGGGCCTAGCACAGATACGCAGTATTTT. The chain joins TRBV5-4 to TRBJ2-3; TRBD1 agrees at 12 bases. Germline-derived CDR1 and CDR2 are SGHNT and YYREEE (reference sequence). The CDR3 has 17 residues. V trimming: 4 bases; J trimming: 0 bases; junction bases outside the gene matches: 6.

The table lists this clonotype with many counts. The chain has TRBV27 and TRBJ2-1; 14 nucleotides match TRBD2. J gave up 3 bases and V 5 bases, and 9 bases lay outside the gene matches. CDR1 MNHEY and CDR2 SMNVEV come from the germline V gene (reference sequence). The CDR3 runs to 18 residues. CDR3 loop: CASSLGLAGEGNYNEQFF. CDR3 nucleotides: TGTGCCAGCAGTCTGGGACTAGCGGGAGAGGGTAACTACAATGAGCAGTTCTTC.

The CDR3, as DNA: TGCGCCAGCAGCTTCGGGCTAGCGAGAAACATTCAGTACTTC. Translating it yields CASSFGLARNIQYF. The gene calls are TRBV5-1 and TRBJ2-4, with D perhaps TRBD2 (6 bases). The CDR3 spans 14 residues. Germline loops: CDR1 SGHRS, CDR2 YFSETQ. V lost 2 bases to trimming and J lost 6 bases, with 12 bases between them.

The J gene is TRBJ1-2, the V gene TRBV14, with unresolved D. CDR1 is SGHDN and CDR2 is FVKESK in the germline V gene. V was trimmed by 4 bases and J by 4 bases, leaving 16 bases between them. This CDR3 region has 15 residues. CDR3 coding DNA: TGTGCCAGCAGCCCCCGGCAGGCCGGTATCTATGGCTACACCTTC. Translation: CASSPRQAGIYGYTF.

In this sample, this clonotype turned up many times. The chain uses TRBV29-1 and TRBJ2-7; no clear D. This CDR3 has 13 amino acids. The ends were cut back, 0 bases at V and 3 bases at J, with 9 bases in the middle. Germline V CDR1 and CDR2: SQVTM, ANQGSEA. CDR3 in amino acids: CSVEDRPGYEQYF. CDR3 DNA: TGCAGCGTTGAAGATCGTCCAGGCTACGAGCAGTACTTC.

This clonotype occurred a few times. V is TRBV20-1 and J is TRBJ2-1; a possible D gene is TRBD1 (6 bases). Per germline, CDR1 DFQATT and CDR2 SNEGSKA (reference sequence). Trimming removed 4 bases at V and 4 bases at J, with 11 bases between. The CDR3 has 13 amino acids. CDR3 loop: CSANRVIYNEQFF. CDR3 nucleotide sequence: TGCAGTGCTAACAGGGTCATTTACAATGAGCAGTTCTTC.

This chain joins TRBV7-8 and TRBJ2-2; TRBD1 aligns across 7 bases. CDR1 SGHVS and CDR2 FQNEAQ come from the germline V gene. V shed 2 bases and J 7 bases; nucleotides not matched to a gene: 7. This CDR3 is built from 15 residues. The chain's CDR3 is CASSLHRGKGGELFF. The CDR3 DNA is TGTGCCAGCAGCTTACACAGGGGAAAGGGCGGGGAGCTGTTTTTT.

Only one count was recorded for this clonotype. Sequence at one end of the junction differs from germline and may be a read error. This chain's CDR3 is CVSSPTLAGGRLDEQYF. CDR3 coding DNA: TGTGTCAGTAGTCCAACACTAGCGGGTGGACGGTTAGACGAGCAGTACTTT. The V gene is TRBV19, the J gene TRBJ2-7; 9 bases are a match to TRBD2. The CDR3 length is 17 residues. Germline V gene sequence: CDR1 LNHDA, CDR2 SQIVND (reference sequence). Combining the CDR3 with reference TRBV19 and TRBJ2-7 gives the whole variable domain DGGITQSPKYLFRKEGQNVTLSCEQNLNHDAMYWYRQDPGQGLRLIYYSQIVNDFQKGDIAEGYSVSREKKESFPLTVTSAQKNPTAFYLCVSSPTLAGGRLDEQYFGPGTRLTVT.

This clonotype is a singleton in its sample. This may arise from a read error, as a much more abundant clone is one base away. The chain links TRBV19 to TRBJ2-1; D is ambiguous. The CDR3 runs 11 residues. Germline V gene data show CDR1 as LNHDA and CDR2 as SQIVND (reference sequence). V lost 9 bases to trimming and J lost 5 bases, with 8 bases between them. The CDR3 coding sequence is TGTGCCAGCGCGTGGGACAATGAGCAGTTCTTC. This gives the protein CASAWDNEQFF.

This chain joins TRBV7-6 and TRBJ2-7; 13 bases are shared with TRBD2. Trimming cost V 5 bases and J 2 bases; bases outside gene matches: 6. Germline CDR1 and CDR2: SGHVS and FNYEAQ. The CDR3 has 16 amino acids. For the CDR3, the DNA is TGTGCCAGCAGCGCCCGGACTAGCGGGGGTCCCTACGAGCAGTACTTC. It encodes CASSARTSGGPYEQYF.

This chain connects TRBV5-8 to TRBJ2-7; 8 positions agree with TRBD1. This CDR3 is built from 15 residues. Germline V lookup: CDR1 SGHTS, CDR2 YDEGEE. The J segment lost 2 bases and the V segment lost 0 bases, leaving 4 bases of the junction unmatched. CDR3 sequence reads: CASSLGQGIPYEQYF. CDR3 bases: TGTGCCAGCAGCTTGGGACAGGGGATACCCTACGAGCAGTACTTC.

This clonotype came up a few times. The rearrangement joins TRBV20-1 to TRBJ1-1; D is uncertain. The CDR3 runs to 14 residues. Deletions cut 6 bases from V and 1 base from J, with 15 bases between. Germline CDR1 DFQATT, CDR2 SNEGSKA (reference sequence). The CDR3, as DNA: TGCAGTGCCGGTTCCATCATCGCGAACACTGAAGCTTTCTTT. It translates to CSAGSIIANTEAFF.

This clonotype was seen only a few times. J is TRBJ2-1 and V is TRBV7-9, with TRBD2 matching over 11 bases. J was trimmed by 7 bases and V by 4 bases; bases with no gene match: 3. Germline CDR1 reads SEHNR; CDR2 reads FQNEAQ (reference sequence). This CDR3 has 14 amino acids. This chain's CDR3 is CASSSWTSGNEQFF. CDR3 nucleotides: TGTGCCAGCAGCTCGTGGACTAGCGGGAATGAGCAGTTCTTC.

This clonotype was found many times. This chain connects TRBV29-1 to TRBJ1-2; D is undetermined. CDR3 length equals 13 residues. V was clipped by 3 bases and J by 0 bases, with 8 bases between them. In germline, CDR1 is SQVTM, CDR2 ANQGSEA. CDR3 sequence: CSVDGVANYGYTF. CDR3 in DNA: TGCAGCGTTGATGGGGTTGCTAACTATGGCTACACCTTC.

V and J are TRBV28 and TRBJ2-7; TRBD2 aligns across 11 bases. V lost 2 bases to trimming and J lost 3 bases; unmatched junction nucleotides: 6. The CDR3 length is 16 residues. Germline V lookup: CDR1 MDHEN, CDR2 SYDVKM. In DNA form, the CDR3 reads TGTGCCAGCAGTTTACTCGGTAGCGGGAGGGGCTACGAGCAGTACTTC. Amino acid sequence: CASSLLGSGRGYEQYF.

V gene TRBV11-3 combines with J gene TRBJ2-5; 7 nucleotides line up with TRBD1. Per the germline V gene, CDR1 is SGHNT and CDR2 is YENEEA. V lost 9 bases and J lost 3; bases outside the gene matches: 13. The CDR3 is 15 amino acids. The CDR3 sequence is CARVRARGREETQYF. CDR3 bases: TGTGCCAGGGTTCGAGCCAGGGGGAGAGAAGAGACCCAGTACTTC.

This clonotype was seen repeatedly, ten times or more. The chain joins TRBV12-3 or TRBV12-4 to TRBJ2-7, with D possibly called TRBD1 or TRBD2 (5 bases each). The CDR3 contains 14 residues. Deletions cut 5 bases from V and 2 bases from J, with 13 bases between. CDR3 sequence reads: CASSPRDGAYEQYF. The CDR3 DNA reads TGTGCCAGCAGTCCACGGGACGGCGCCTACGAGCAGTACTTC.

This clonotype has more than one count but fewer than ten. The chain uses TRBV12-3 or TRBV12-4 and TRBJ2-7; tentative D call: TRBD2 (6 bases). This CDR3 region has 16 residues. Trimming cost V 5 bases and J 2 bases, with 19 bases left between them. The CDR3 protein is CASSLGGRRATYEQYF. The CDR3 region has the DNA TGTGCCAGCAGTCTGGGGGGACGGCGGGCAACCTACGAGCAGTACTTC.

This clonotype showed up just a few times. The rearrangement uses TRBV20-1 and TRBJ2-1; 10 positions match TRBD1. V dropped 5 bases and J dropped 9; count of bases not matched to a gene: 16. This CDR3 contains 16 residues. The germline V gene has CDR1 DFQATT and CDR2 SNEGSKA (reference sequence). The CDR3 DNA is TGCAGTGCTTCTCCCATGAGACAGGGGGCGCCGGGTGAGCAGTTCTTC. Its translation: CSASPMRQGAPGEQFF.

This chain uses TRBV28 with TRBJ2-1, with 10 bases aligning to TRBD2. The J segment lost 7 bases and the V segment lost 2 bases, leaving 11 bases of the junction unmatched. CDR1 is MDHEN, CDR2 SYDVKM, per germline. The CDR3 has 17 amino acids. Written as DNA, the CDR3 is TGTGCCAGCAGTTTACCTCAGGCTAGCGGGAGATGGAATGAGCAGTTCTTC. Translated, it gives CASSLPQASGRWNEQFF.

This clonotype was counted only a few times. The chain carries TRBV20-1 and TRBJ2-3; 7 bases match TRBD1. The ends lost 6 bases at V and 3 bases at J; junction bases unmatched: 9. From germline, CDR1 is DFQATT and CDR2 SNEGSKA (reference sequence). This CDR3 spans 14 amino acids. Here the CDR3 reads CSAPMTGKTDTQYF. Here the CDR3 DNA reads TGCAGTGCCCCCATGACAGGGAAGACAGATACGCAGTATTTT.

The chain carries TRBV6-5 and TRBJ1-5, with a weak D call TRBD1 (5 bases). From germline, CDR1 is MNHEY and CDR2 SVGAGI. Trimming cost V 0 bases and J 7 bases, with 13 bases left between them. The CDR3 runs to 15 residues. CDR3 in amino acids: CASSYSRQGKQPQHF. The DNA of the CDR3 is TGTGCCAGCAGTTACTCGCGGCAGGGTAAGCAGCCCCAGCATTTT.

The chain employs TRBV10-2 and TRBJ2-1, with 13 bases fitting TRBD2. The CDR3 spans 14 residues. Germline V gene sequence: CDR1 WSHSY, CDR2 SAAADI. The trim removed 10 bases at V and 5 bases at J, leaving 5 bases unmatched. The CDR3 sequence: CATRLAGGNNEQFF. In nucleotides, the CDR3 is TGCGCCACCCGACTAGCGGGAGGCAACAATGAGCAGTTCTTC.

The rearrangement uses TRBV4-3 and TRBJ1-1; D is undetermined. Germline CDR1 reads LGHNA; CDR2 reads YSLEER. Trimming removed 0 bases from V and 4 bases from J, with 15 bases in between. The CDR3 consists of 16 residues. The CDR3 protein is CASSQDLPGLGTEAFF. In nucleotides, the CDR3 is TGCGCCAGCAGCCAAGATTTGCCGGGGTTGGGCACTGAAGCTTTCTTT.

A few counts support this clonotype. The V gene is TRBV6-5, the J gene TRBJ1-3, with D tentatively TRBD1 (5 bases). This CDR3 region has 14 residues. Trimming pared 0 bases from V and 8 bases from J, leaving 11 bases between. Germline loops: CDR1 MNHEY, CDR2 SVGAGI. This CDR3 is CASSYSPGSDTIYF. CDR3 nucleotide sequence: TGTGCCAGCAGTTACTCCCCAGGGTCGGACACCATATATTTT.